One and the same sample provided the 26 T cell receptor beta chains below, sequenced in a study of early T cells in non-severe SARS-CoV-2 infection. TCRdb passed the 5' RACE reads through MiXCR, listing each CDR3 protein once. The sample shows 90,000 to 120,000 distinct CDR3 sequences, 11% of them seen only once. The sequencing input was whole blood. The receptor set was obtained from an adult who was a healthcare worker with PCR-confirmed SARS-CoV-2 infection or an uninfected control (not recorded which).

This clonotype was detected many times. The chain couples TRBV5-6 to TRBJ2-1; no clear D gene. With 4 bases removed from V and 10 bases from J, the gap between germline ends came to 9 bases. The germline gives CDR1 SGHDT, CDR2 YYEEEE. This CDR3 has 11 residues. DNA of the CDR3: TGTGCCAGCAGCATGGTAGGGGAGCAGTTCTTC. The encoded protein is CASSMVGEQFF.

This clonotype was seen more than once but under ten times. This chain connects TRBV28 to TRBJ1-2; D not resolved. V shed 2 bases and J shed 5 bases, with 6 bases lying between them. The CDR3 spans 12 residues. The germline V gene has CDR1 MDHEN and CDR2 SYDVKM. The CDR3 bases are TGTGCCAGCAGTTTAAAGGAGTATGGCTACACCTTC. Its protein product is CASSLKEYGYTF.

The chain is built from TRBV2 and TRBJ2-1, with unresolved D. Germline-derived CDR1 and CDR2 are SNHLY and FYNNEI. Trimming took off 8 bases at V and 4 bases at J, with 9 bases between the two ends. This CDR3 contains 12 residues. The CDR3 spells CASGWIYNEQFF. In DNA, the CDR3 is TGTGCCAGCGGCTGGATTTACAATGAGCAGTTCTTC.

This clonotype was counted a few times. The J gene is TRBJ2-5, the V gene TRBV3-1, with D possibly called TRBD1 or TRBD2 (5 bases each). Germline assignment: CDR1 LGHDT and CDR2 YNNKEL (reference sequence). V lost 0 bases and J 4 bases, leaving 15 bases between the germline ends. CDR3 length equals 16 residues. CDR3 protein: CASSQDRGPTGETQYF. In DNA form, the CDR3 reads TGTGCCAGCAGCCAAGATCGGGGACCCACGGGAGAGACCCAGTACTTC.

Comments on this clonotype: A read error is possible here, since a much larger clone lies one base away. Here the CDR3 DNA reads TGTGCCAGCAGCCAATGGGGCCGGGAGCGGTACTTC. Protein product: CASSQWGRERYF. This rearrangement joins TRBV14 to TRBJ2-7; tentatively, D is TRBD2 (6 bases). The germline V gene has CDR1 SGHDN and CDR2 FVKESK. The CDR3 runs to 12 residues.

Sample share makes this clonotype medium-sized (0.01 to 0.1%). The chain is built from TRBV20-1 and TRBJ1-4, with TRBD1 identical over 12 bases. Looked up from germline, CDR1 is DFQATT and CDR2 is SNEGSKA (reference sequence). V lost 0 bases, J lost 6 bases, and 8 bases stayed unmatched. This CDR3 comprises 17 residues. This CDR3 is CSARDGGQGAQDEKLFF. CDR3 bases: TGCAGTGCTAGAGATGGGGGACAGGGGGCGCAAGATGAAAAACTGTTTTTT.

This chain links TRBV5-1 with TRBJ1-1; the D is unclear. Deletions cut 0 bases from V and 0 bases from J, with 6 bases between. Per the germline V gene, CDR1 is SGHRS and CDR2 is YFSETQ. This CDR3 has 14 residues. The CDR3 DNA sequence: TGCGCCAGCAGCTTGGTAGGGATGAACACTGAAGCTTTCTTT. Protein sequence: CASSLVGMNTEAFF.

CDR3 DNA: TGTGCCAGCTCACCCACCTCACTAGCGGGAGGGCGGAGCACAGATACGCAGTATTTT. This translates into CASSPTSLAGGRSTDTQYF. The V and J genes are TRBV18 and TRBJ2-3; 13 bases are a match to TRBD2. J lost 0 bases, V lost 3 bases, and 9 bases had no gene match. The CDR3 extends over 19 amino acids. Germline CDR1 and CDR2: KGHSH and LQKENI.

This clonotype was counted many times. CDR3 sequence: CSARPSPPETQYF. In DNA, the CDR3 is TGCAGTGCTAGACCGTCACCCCCAGAGACCCAGTACTTC. V usage is TRBV20-1 and J usage is TRBJ2-5; the D is unclear. The CDR3 covers 13 residues. The V end lost 2 bases, the J end lost 4 bases, and 11 bases lay between the germline ends. Per the germline V gene, CDR1 is DFQATT and CDR2 is SNEGSKA (reference sequence).

This clonotype was counted only a few times. V is TRBV6-6 and J is TRBJ1-1, with D unresolved. Germline CDR1 and CDR2: MNHNY and SVGAGI (reference sequence). The length of the CDR3 is 12 residues. V gave up 4 bases and J gave up 6 bases, with 9 bases separating them. The CDR3 bases are TGTGCCAGCAGTTTCTCCGGGTCTGAAGCTTTCTTT. This translates into CASSFSGSEAFF.

This clonotype has at least ten counts. This chain joins TRBV11-2 and TRBJ1-3; D perhaps matches TRBD1 (5 bases). Germline loops: CDR1 SGHAT, CDR2 FQNNGV. V shed 3 bases and J shed 2 bases, with 11 bases lying between them. The CDR3 loop spans 15 amino acids. The CDR3 DNA is TGTGCCAGCAGCTTTTCGGGGGTCCCTGGAAACACCATATATTTT. Amino acids: CASSFSGVPGNTIYF.

This clonotype was counted at least ten times. The V call is TRBV27, the J call TRBJ1-6; D not resolved. The CDR3 extends over 15 amino acids. Germline values: CDR1 MNHEY, CDR2 SMNVEV (reference sequence). V was clipped by 3 bases and J by 9 bases, with 15 bases between them. The CDR3: CASSLVRGVGSPLHF. CDR3 sequence (DNA): TGTGCCAGCAGTTTGGTGCGGGGTGTCGGTTCACCCCTCCACTTT.

This clonotype has at least ten counts. The chain couples TRBV7-9 to TRBJ2-1; 8 bases match TRBD1. Looked up from germline, CDR1 is SEHNR and CDR2 is FQNEAQ (reference sequence). The CDR3 covers 16 residues. Trimming at V came to 5 bases and at J to 1 base, leaving 7 bases not matched to a gene. The CDR3 region has the DNA TGTGCCAGCAGCGCAGGAGACAGGGGTTCCTACAATGAGCAGTTCTTC. It specifies CASSAGDRGSYNEQFF.

The rearrangement links TRBV4-2 to TRBJ2-7, with 8 bases identical to TRBD2. This CDR3 is built from 17 residues. Trimming cost V 0 bases and J 4 bases; bases outside gene matches: 11. CDR1 and CDR2 from the germline V gene are LGHNA and YNFKEQ. The CDR3 sequence is CASSQDLLLAAAYEQYF. The CDR3 DNA sequence: TGTGCCAGCAGCCAAGATCTTCTACTAGCGGCAGCTTACGAGCAGTACTTC.

V is TRBV29-1 and J is TRBJ1-1; D unresolved. This CDR3 has 14 residues. CDR1 SQVTM and CDR2 ANQGSEA come from the germline V gene. V lost 4 bases and J lost 0, with 12 bases in between. The CDR3 nucleotides are TGCAGCGTTGCTAAGATTTTAATGAACACTGAAGCTTTCTTT. Residues: CSVAKILMNTEAFF. The full variable domain, its missing parts supplied by reference TRBV29-1 and TRBJ1-1, is SAVISQKPSRDICQRGTSLTIQCQVDSQVTMMFWYRQQPGQSLTLIATANQGSEATYESGFVIDKFPISRPNLTFSTLTVSNMSPEDSSIYLCSVAKILMNTEAFFGQGTRLTVV.

This clonotype was seen a handful of times. The V and J genes are TRBV24-1 and TRBJ2-5, with D perhaps assigned TRBD1 or TRBD2 (6 bases each). Germline CDR1 reads KGHDR; CDR2 reads SFDVKD. This CDR3 contains 15 residues. V shed 4 bases and J shed 5 bases, with 16 bases lying between them. The CDR3 region is CATSDVRGAGETQYF. The CDR3 DNA reads as TGTGCCACCAGTGACGTCAGGGGCGCGGGGGAGACCCAGTACTTC.

This clonotype has at least ten counts. The chain has TRBV6-6 and TRBJ2-3; TRBD2 aligns across 9 bases. The V and J ends lost 4 bases and 1 base, in that order; junction bases with no gene match: 6. CDR3 length equals 16 residues. Germline CDR1 is MNHNY and CDR2 is SVGAGI (reference sequence). Here the CDR3 DNA reads TGTGCCAGCAGTTCCCAACTAGCGGGTCGCACAGATACGCAGTATTTT. Protein: CASSSQLAGRTDTQYF.

The chain combines TRBV7-8 with TRBJ2-4; D perhaps matches TRBD1 (6 bases). Between the trimmed V and J ends, which lost 5 bases and 9 bases, there was a span of 14 bases. From germline, CDR1 is SGHVS and CDR2 FQNEAQ. The CDR3 totals 13 residues. For the CDR3, the DNA is TGTGCCAGCAGCGCCAGGACAGTTCGCATTCAGTACTTC. Translated: CASSARTVRIQYF.

This clonotype occurred many times. The chain has TRBV6-5 and TRBJ1-2, with a weak D call TRBD1 (5 bases). Between the trimmed V and J ends, which lost 6 bases and 7 bases, there was a span of 15 bases. The CDR3 runs to 13 residues. Germline lookup yields CDR1 MNHEY and CDR2 SVGAGI. The CDR3 sequence is CASRPGRSGGYTF. Here the CDR3 DNA reads TGTGCCAGCAGACCAGGGAGAAGTGGTGGCTACACCTTC.

This clonotype was seen ten or more times. The chain has TRBV12-3 or TRBV12-4 and TRBJ2-6; D is ambiguous. The CDR3 consists of 16 residues. V was clipped by 7 bases and J by 4 bases, with 17 bases between them. The chain's CDR3 is CASTSGKNPGANVLTF. The CDR3 region has the DNA TGTGCCAGCACATCTGGGAAAAACCCCGGGGCCAACGTCCTGACTTTC.

In this sample, this clonotype turned up a few times. Here the CDR3 reads CASSQDALPISPQHF. The DNA for the CDR3 is TGCGCCAGCAGCCAAGATGCGTTACCCATCAGCCCCCAGCATTTT. The rearrangement uses TRBV4-1 and TRBJ1-5; D unclear. The length of the CDR3 is 15 residues. Trimming pared 0 bases from V and 10 bases from J, leaving 16 bases between. The V gene's germline CDR1 is MGHRA and CDR2 YSYEKL.

The sample holds a few counts of this clonotype. The chain combines TRBV5-5 with TRBJ2-6; 7 positions match TRBD1. The CDR3 has 18 amino acids. Germline loops: CDR1 SGHKS, CDR2 YYEKEE (reference sequence). Germline trimming cut 4 bases from V and 0 bases from J; bases unmatched to any gene: 10. CDR3 in amino acids: CASSRDRPQSSGANVLTF. The CDR3 coding sequence is TGTGCCAGCAGCAGGGACAGACCCCAAAGCTCTGGGGCCAACGTCCTGACTTTC.

This clonotype was counted a few times. The chain combines TRBV12-3 or TRBV12-4 with TRBJ1-4, with D unresolved. The CDR3 has 14 residues. Trimming removed 6 bases at V and 4 bases at J, with 12 bases between. CDR3 amino acids: CASSPRRSNEKLFF. The CDR3 DNA follows: TGTGCCAGCAGCCCTAGACGGAGTAATGAAAAACTGTTTTTT.

The V call is TRBV9, the J call TRBJ1-2; TRBD1 might be the D (6 bases). This CDR3 has 14 amino acids. CDR1 is SGDLS, CDR2 YYNGEE, per germline. Trimming stripped 4 bases from V and 2 bases from J, with 12 bases between. The CDR3 loop is CASSSTGQNYGYTF. The CDR3 DNA reads as TGTGCCAGCAGCTCTACAGGACAGAACTATGGCTACACCTTC.

This clonotype was found a few times. The rearrangement uses TRBV7-2 and TRBJ1-5; TRBD1 matches at 11 bases. Unmatched junction bases numbered 4, after V lost 5 bases and J lost 7 bases. The CDR3 has 14 amino acids. CDR1 is SGHTA, CDR2 FQGNSA, per germline. The CDR3 DNA reads as TGTGCCAGCAGCCCCAGGACAGGGGGCCAGCCCCAGCATTTT. It encodes CASSPRTGGQPQHF.

V usage is TRBV5-4 and J usage is TRBJ1-1, with TRBD1 identical over 7 bases. This CDR3 region has 14 residues. The germline V gene encodes CDR1 SGHNT and CDR2 YYREEE (reference sequence). Germline trimming cut 9 bases from V and 0 bases from J; bases unmatched to any gene: 8. The CDR3 protein is CATARGPMNTEAFF. The CDR3 coding sequence is TGTGCCACTGCTAGGGGGCCTATGAACACTGAAGCTTTCTTT.